This T cell receptor beta chain was obtained from a study of cytomegalovirus exposure and HLA in healthy donors. Across the whole study: An early release of data contained around 80 million unique TCRs, which came from HLA-typed donors.

The CDR3 sequence is 14 residues long. V lost 7 bases and J lost 0, with 10 bases in between. Per the germline V gene, CDR1 is MNHNY and CDR2 is SVGAGI (reference sequence). PCR was performed using 60 Vbeta and 13 Jbeta primers. Repertoires were generated with immunoSEQ multiplex PCR, while TCRdb's copy carries only in-frame clones and drops some. The sample carries 90,000 to 120,000 clones, approximately 79% recorded once. Concerning this clone: Its antigen is unknown.

Findings and limits, study-wide: Generally TCR sequences proved uncommon, though certain public TCRs appeared in numerous donors. Reportedly, HLA-A and HLA-B alleles of most subjects were accurately predicted from TCR beta. According to the study, about 180 TCR beta chains were cytomegalovirus-associated.

The source material was PBMCs. This receptor was identified in a woman aged 40 to 50 in good health and CMV-seropositive. J is TRBJ1-3 and V is TRBV6-6; D is unresolved. In DNA form, the CDR3 reads TGTGCCAGCACCCTGGTGGCCTCTGGAAACACCATATATTTT. This translates into CASTLVASGNTIYF.